The clone carrying this TCR beta chain was observed a few times. The V gene end was trimmed by 4 bases and the J gene end by 4 bases; junction bases not matched to a gene: 6. The germline V gene has CDR1 SNHLY and CDR2 FYNNEI. The CDR3 is 14 amino acids. The sample is drawn from a study of blood T cell repertoires in COVID-19. Whole-study context: Specimens from acute and convalescent COVID-19 originated in the United States, Italy and Spain.

As handled by the study authors: By means of reference gene primer amplification, nucleated cell counts were estimated. The method was immunoSEQ multiplex PCR; TCRdb's version includes in-frame clones alone and lacks a portion of them. V and J calls and clone size are those listed in that table; D and trimming were worked out from the DNA. The sample lists approximately 300,000 clones, 90% to 95% seen once, with around 3.9% in the top ten. The sequence was collected from a woman aged 25-40 years who had been exposed to COVID-19. Input material: PBMCs or T cells enriched from blood (not recorded which). The chain has TRBV2 and TRBJ1-2; TRBD1 aligns across 7 bases. CDR3 sequence: CASSVEGAIYGYTF. CDR3 nucleotide sequence: TGTGCCAGCAGTGTGGAGGGGGCAATCTATGGCTACACCTTC. Looking up the rest from reference TRBV2 and TRBJ1-2 gives the full variable domain: EPEVTQTPSHQVTQMGQEVILRCVPISNHLYFYWYRQILGQKVEFLVSFYNNEISEKSEIFDDQFSVERPDGSNFTLKIRSTKLEDSAMYFCASSVEGAIYGYTFGSGTRLTVV.